This TCR beta chain was sequenced for a study of Tregs in tolerant kidney transplant recipients. Overall study: Mixed chimerism was transient after nonmyeloablative marrow transplants from related graft donors.

TCRdb's copy holds only in-frame clones and misses some; the assay was immunoSEQ multiplex PCR. The repertoire holds about 66,000 clones, with just under 95% as singletons. V lost 0 bases and J lost 6, with 18 bases in between. The CDR3 runs to 17 residues. The germline gives CDR1 MGHRA, CDR2 YSYEKL. The rearrangement joins TRBV4-1 to TRBJ2-1, with D possibly matching TRBD2 (6 bases). The sample was CD8+ T cells from blood, taken before the transplant. The sequence derives from a human donor who received a combined kidney and bone marrow transplant. CDR3 sequence reads: CASSQDFRAGWFNEQFF. The CDR3 nucleotides are TGCGCCAGCAGCCAAGACTTTAGGGCGGGATGGTTCAATGAGCAGTTCTTC.